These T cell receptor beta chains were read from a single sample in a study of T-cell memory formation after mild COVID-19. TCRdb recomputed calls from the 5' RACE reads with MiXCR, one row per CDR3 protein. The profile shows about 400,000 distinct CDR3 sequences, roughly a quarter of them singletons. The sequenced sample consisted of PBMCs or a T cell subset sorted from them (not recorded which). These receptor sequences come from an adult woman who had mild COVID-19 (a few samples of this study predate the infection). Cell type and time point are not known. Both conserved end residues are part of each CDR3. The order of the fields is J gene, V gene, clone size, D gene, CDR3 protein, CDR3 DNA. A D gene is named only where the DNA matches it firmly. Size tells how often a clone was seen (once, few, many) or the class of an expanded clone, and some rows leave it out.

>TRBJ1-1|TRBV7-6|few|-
CASSLPGTLNTEAFF
TGTGCCAGCAGCTTACCCGGGACACTGAACACTGAAGCTTTCTTT
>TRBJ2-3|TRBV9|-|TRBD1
CASTRQGAATDTQYF
TGTGCCAGCACCCGACAGGGGGCGGCCACAGATACGCAGTATTTT
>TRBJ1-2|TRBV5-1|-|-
CASSLDEDGYTF
TGCGCCAGCAGCTTGGATGAGGATGGCTACACCTTC
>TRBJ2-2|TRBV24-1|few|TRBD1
CATSAGGWTGELFF
TGTGCCACCAGTGCAGGGGGCTGGACCGGGGAGCTGTTTTTT
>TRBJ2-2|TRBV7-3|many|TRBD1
CASSLQGAGELFF
TGTGCCAGCAGCTTACAGGGGGCCGGGGAGCTGTTTTTT
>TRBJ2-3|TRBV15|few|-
CATSRVSAWDTQYF
TGTGCCACCAGCAGAGTATCGGCCTGGGATACGCAGTATTTT
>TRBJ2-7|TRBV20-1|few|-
CSARVPGSYEQYF
TGCAGTGCTAGAGTTCCCGGCTCCTACGAGCAGTACTTC
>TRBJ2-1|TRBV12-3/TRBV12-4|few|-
CASKPGEKLYNEQFF
TGTGCCAGCAAACCTGGGGAAAAACTCTACAATGAGCAGTTCTTC
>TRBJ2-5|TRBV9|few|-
CASSQGREETQYF
TGTGCCAGCAGCCAGGGCAGGGAAGAGACCCAGTACTTC
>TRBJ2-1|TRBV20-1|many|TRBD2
CSAGEGGIQSYNEQFF
TGCAGTGCCGGAGAGGGAGGGATCCAATCCTACAATGAGCAGTTCTTC
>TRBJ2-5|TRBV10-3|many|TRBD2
CAISRGLAGETQYF
TGTGCCATCAGTAGGGGACTAGCGGGAGAGACCCAGTACTTC
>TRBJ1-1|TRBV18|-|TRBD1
CASSPGQKNTEAFF
TGTGCCAGCTCACCGGGACAGAAGAACACTGAAGCTTTCTTT
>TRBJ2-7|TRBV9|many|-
CASSPHRESYEQYF
TGTGCCAGCAGCCCCCACAGGGAATCCTACGAGCAGTACTTC
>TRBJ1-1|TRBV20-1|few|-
CSAILPRGYTEAFF
TGCAGTGCTATTTTGCCCCGCGGATACACTGAAGCTTTCTTT
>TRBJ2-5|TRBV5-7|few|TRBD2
CASSPLAGVEETQYF
TGTGCCAGCAGCCCCCTAGCGGGAGTCGAAGAGACCCAGTACTTC
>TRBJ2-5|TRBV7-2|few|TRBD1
CASSPSRQGVQETQYF
TGTGCCAGCAGCCCTTCGAGACAGGGGGTCCAAGAGACCCAGTACTTC
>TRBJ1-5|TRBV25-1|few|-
CASSDSSGYQPQHF
TGTGCCAGCAGTGATAGTTCGGGCTATCAGCCCCAGCATTTT
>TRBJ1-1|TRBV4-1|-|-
CASSQVGWDRNTEAFF
TGCGCCAGCAGCCAAGTGGGTTGGGATAGGAACACTGAAGCTTTCTTT
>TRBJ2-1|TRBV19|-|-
CASSIDGKLSYNEQFF
TGTGCCAGTAGTATCGACGGAAAGTTGTCCTACAATGAGCAGTTCTTC
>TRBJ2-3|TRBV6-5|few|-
CASRRVLGADTQYF
TGTGCCAGCAGGCGGGTCTTAGGGGCAGATACGCAGTATTTT
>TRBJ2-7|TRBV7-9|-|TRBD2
CASSPPAGGVPEQYF
TGTGCCAGCAGCCCACCGGCGGGAGGGGTTCCCGAGCAGTACTTC
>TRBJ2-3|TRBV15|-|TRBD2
CATSREWGGGTDTQYF
TGTGCCACCAGCAGAGAATGGGGGGGAGGTACAGATACGCAGTATTTT
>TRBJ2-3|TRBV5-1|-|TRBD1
CASSLDRPLGTDTQYF
TGCGCCAGCAGCCTGGACAGGCCCCTGGGTACAGATACGCAGTATTTT
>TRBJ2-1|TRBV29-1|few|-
CSVGHLPLSYNEQFF
TGCAGCGTTGGCCACCTTCCCCTCTCCTACAATGAGCAGTTCTTC
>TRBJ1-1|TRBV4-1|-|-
CASTTPWGNTEAFF
TGCGCCAGCACGACGCCGTGGGGGAACACTGAAGCTTTCTTT
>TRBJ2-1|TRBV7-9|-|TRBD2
CASRVSLGRLAGDNEQFF
TGTGCCAGCAGAGTATCTTTAGGACGTCTAGCGGGGGACAATGAGCAGTTCTTC
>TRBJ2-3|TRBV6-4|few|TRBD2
CASSDSPAGSTDTQYF
TGTGCCAGCAGTGACTCCCCAGCGGGATCGACAGATACGCAGTATTTT
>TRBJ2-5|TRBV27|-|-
CASSHREAETQYF
TGTGCCAGCAGCCACAGGGAGGCGGAGACCCAGTACTTC
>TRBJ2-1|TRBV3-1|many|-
CASSQRPLSYNEQFF
TGTGCCAGCAGCCAGAGGCCACTATCCTACAATGAGCAGTTCTTC
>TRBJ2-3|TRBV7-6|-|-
CASTLLYSRTDTQYF
TGTGCCAGCACCCTACTCTACAGCAGAACAGATACGCAGTATTTT
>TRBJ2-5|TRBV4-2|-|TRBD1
CASSQDRQGVKETQYF
TGTGCCAGCAGCCAAGATAGACAGGGGGTGAAGGAGACCCAGTACTTC
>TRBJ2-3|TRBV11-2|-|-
CASSLRTSRGLSTDTQYF
TGTGCCAGCAGCTTGAGGACATCCAGGGGATTAAGCACAGATACGCAGTATTTT
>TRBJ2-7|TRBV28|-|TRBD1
CASSLGSGTGTYEQYF
TGTGCCAGCAGTTTAGGTTCGGGGACAGGGACCTACGAGCAGTACTTC
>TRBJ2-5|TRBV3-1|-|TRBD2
CASSPLRRGAGETQYF
TGTGCCAGCAGCCCTCTACGGCGGGGGGCCGGGGAGACCCAGTACTTC
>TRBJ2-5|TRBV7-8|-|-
CASSLAPDGTGETQYF
TGTGCCAGCAGCTTAGCCCCAGACGGGACCGGGGAGACCCAGTACTTC
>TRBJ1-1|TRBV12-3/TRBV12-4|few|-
CASSFDPGGYTEAFF
TGTGCCAGCAGTTTTGACCCAGGCGGCTACACTGAAGCTTTCTTT
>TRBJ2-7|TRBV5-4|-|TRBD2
CASSLGGAARSYEQYF
TGTGCCAGCAGCCTGGGAGGGGCGGCGAGGTCCTACGAGCAGTACTTC
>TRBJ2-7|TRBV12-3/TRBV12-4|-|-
CASSLVGQLAEQYF
TGTGCCAGCAGTTTAGTTGGTCAGCTCGCCGAGCAGTACTTC
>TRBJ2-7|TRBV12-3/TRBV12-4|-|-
CASSRRPGYEQYF
TGTGCCAGCTCCCGGAGGCCCGGCTACGAGCAGTACTTC
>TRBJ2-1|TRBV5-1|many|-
CASRLGLREQFF
TGCGCCAGCAGGTTGGGACTCCGGGAGCAGTTCTTC
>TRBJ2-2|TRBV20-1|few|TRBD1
CSAKRQGVRSTGELFF
TGCAGTGCGAAAAGACAGGGGGTCAGATCCACCGGGGAGCTGTTTTTT
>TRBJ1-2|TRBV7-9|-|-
CASSLAGVGGYTF
TGTGCCAGCAGCTTAGCGGGGGTTGGTGGCTACACCTTC
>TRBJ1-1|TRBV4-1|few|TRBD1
CASSQALTGVDRRSEAFF
TGCGCCAGCAGCCAAGCCCTCACAGGGGTTGACCGAAGATCTGAAGCTTTCTTT
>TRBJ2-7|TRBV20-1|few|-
CSARGITNEQYF
TGCAGTGCTAGAGGGATTACTAACGAGCAGTACTTC
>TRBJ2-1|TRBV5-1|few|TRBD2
CASSPPTSAGLNEQFF
TGCGCCAGCAGCCCTCCAACTAGCGCGGGTCTCAATGAGCAGTTCTTC